The clone carrying this T cell receptor beta chain counts as medium-sized. Source study methods: Reference gene primers were amplified, and this amplification served to estimate nucleated cell counts. Method: immunoSEQ multiplex PCR; TCRdb's copy keeps in-frame clones and lacks some. The V and J calls and clone size are taken from that table; D and trimming were inferred from the DNA. This table holds some 100,000 clones, more than 80% found once. The entry originates in a study of blood T cell repertoires in COVID-19. Study in general: Collection of acute and convalescent COVID-19 samples took place in the United States, Italy and Spain. The cDNA or gDNA used as material had been derived from T cells, B-cell-depleted T cells, or PBMCs.

V lost 4 bases, J lost 6 bases, and 3 bases stayed unmatched. Germline V lookup: CDR1 SNHLY, CDR2 FYNNEI. The length of the CDR3 is 14 residues. The sequenced material came from peripheral blood. The chain has TRBV2 and TRBJ1-6; 7 bases align to TRBD1. The TCR was taken from a human donor in a cohort sampled during active COVID-19. DNA of the CDR3: TGTGCCAGCAGTGCACGACAGGGTAATTCACCCCTCCACTTT. Protein: CASSARQGNSPLHF.